This TCR beta chain was observed in a study of T cell responses to AZD1222 COVID-19 vaccine. Trimming pared 6 bases from V and 0 bases from J, leaving 9 bases between. This CDR3 is built from 14 residues. Germline-derived CDR1 and CDR2 are MNHEY and SMNVEV (reference sequence). General study findings and limits: Spike-specific TCR breadth and depth rose after two AZD1222 doses.

Assay used: immunoSEQ multiplex PCR; TCRdb lists only in-frame clones, some missing. The table lists around 190,000 clones, 88% of them singletons. To note about this clone: Its antigen is not known.

This chain links TRBV27 with TRBJ1-5; the D is unclear. The TCR was taken from an adult who received the AZD1222 COVID-19 vaccine. Sample: peripheral blood, taken 28 days after the second AZD1222 dose. CDR3 nucleotides: TGTGCCAGCAGCTCCGGGGTTAGCAATCAGCCCCAGCATTTT. Protein product: CASSSGVSNQPQHF.